These 23 T cell receptor beta chains came from one sample sequenced in a study of T-cell reconstitution after alpha-beta-depleted transplantation in children. Researchers prepared the TCRbeta library using unique molecular identifiers, the study reports. TCRdb ran MiXCR on the PCR reads and lists one entry per CDR3 protein. Counted here are around 370,000 distinct CDR3 sequences, 15% to 20% occurring once; the ten biggest clones make up about 41%. The starting material was PBMCs, mostly from graft donor cells, obtained 360 days after TCRalphabeta/CD19-depleted stem cell transplant. The receptors come from a male patient aged 2 to 9 who had a stem cell transplant for acute lymphoblastic leukemia, so the T cells may come from the graft donor.

This clonotype was recorded a few times. The V call is TRBV12-3 or TRBV12-4, the J call TRBJ2-3; a weak D match, TRBD1 (5 bases). CDR3 length equals 14 residues. V shed 8 bases and J shed 1 base, with 13 bases lying between them. Written as DNA, the CDR3 is TGTGCCAGCGGGGCCGACAGACGCACAGATACGCAGTATTTT. Translated: CASGADRRTDTQYF.

This clonotype was seen only a few times. The chain employs TRBV5-1 and TRBJ2-2; weak D call: TRBD2 (6 bases). This CDR3 is 12 amino acids long. Trimming cost V 6 bases and J 6 bases, with 9 bases left between them. CDR1 and CDR2 from the germline V gene are SGHRS and YFSETQ. The CDR3 DNA reads TGCGCCAGCACCAGGGAGGCCGGGGAGCTGTTTTTT. This codes for CASTREAGELFF.

This clonotype was detected ten times or more. The CDR3 coding sequence is TGCAGTGCTAGAACCCCCGGTCTTCGCAACAATGAGCAGTTCTTC. Its translation is CSARTPGLRNNEQFF. The chain combines TRBV20-1 with TRBJ2-1; D remains unclear. The CDR3 runs 15 residues. V shed 2 bases and J shed 5 bases, with 16 bases lying between them. Germline assignment: CDR1 DFQATT and CDR2 SNEGSKA (reference sequence).

J is TRBJ2-1 and V is TRBV11-2; D not certain. The CDR3 spans 12 residues. Trimming removed 0 bases from V and 9 bases from J, with 6 bases in between. The germline CDR1 and CDR2 sequences are SGHAT and FQNNGV. The CDR3 loop is CASSLDVGEQFF. The CDR3 region has the DNA TGTGCCAGCAGCTTAGACGTTGGTGAGCAGTTCTTC.

For the CDR3, the DNA is TGTGCCAGCAGTTTAAGTTTCGCACAAGAGACCCAGTACTTC. This codes for CASSLSFAQETQYF. The chain recombines TRBV28 with TRBJ2-5; D not certain. CDR3 size: 14 residues. Trimming removed 2 bases from V and 2 bases from J, with 9 bases in between. Per germline, CDR1 MDHEN and CDR2 SYDVKM.

This clonotype was detected ten times or more. The chain links TRBV12-3 or TRBV12-4 to TRBJ1-5; D not resolved. The CDR3 length is 15 residues. V lost 5 bases and J lost 4, with 15 bases in between. Here the CDR3 reads CASSKDPSGNQPQHF. The CDR3 nucleotides are TGTGCCAGCAGTAAGGATCCCTCGGGGAATCAGCCCCAGCATTTT.

The chain uses TRBV15 and TRBJ2-4, with D possibly being TRBD2 (6 bases). Germline values: CDR1 LNHNV, CDR2 YYDKDF (reference sequence). The CDR3 covers 16 residues. Trimming took off 0 bases at V and 6 bases at J, with 15 bases between the two ends. In DNA, the CDR3 is TGTGCCACCAGCAGAGAACTGAAGCGGGCGGGAAACATTCAGTACTTC. The encoded protein is CATSRELKRAGNIQYF. Complete variable domain (other parts from reference TRBV15 and TRBJ2-4): DAMVIQNPRYQVTQFGKPVTLSCSQTLNHNVMYWYQQKSSQAPKLLFHYYDKDFNNEADTPDNFQSRRPNTSFCFLDIRSPGLGDTAMYLCATSRELKRAGNIQYFGAGTRLSVL.

This chain joins TRBV4-3 and TRBJ2-1; 11 bases are a match to TRBD2. The CDR3 is made up of 17 amino acids. With V trimmed by 3 bases and J by 6 bases, 10 bases remained unmatched. Germline assignment: CDR1 LGHNA and CDR2 YSLEER. The CDR3 nucleotides read TGCGCCAGCAGCCAGACACCGCCCGGGACTAGCGGCAATGAGCAGTTCTTC. It encodes CASSQTPPGTSGNEQFF.

The table lists this clonotype with many counts. The J gene is TRBJ1-4, the V gene TRBV7-8; D remains unclear. Deletions cut 5 bases from V and 1 base from J, with 11 bases between. The CDR3 loop spans 15 amino acids. Germline V gene data show CDR1 as SGHVS and CDR2 as FQNEAQ. The CDR3 spells CASSPARRTNEKLFF. The CDR3 DNA reads TGTGCCAGCAGCCCAGCCCGTAGAACTAATGAAAAACTGTTTTTT.

This clonotype was picked up a small number of times. This chain connects TRBV20-1 to TRBJ2-3; no definite D call. The V gene's germline CDR1 is DFQATT and CDR2 SNEGSKA (reference sequence). The CDR3 covers 17 residues. Trimming cost V 0 bases and J 1 base, with 17 bases left between them. CDR3: CSAREAPGQWRTDTQYF. Written as DNA, the CDR3 is TGCAGTGCTAGAGAGGCCCCGGGCCAATGGCGCACAGATACGCAGTATTTT.

This clonotype was found a few times. The chain uses TRBV15 and TRBJ1-2; 7 positions match TRBD1. From germline, CDR1 is LNHNV and CDR2 YYDKDF (reference sequence). Unmatched junction bases numbered 8, after V lost 3 bases and J lost 1 base. CDR3 length equals 16 residues. The CDR3 DNA follows: TGTGCCACCAGCAGGTCGCCCTGGGACAGTAACTATGGCTACACCTTC. Protein sequence: CATSRSPWDSNYGYTF.

This clonotype was seen many times. The junction shows a germline mismatch at one end, possibly a read error. The chain uses TRBV28 and TRBJ2-3; possibly TRBD2 for D (5 bases). The CDR3 length is 19 residues. Germline loops: CDR1 MDHEN, CDR2 SYDVKM. CDR3 sequence reads: CASSFLTPGVDIRTDTQYF. The CDR3, as DNA: TGTGCCAGCAGTTTTCTTACCCCCGGGGTGGATATCCGCACGGATACGCAGTATTTT. Complete variable domain (other parts from reference TRBV28 and TRBJ2-3): DVKVTQSSRYLVKRTGEKVFLECVQDMDHENMFWYRQDPGLGLRLIYFSYDVKMKEKGDIPEGYSVSREKKERFSLILESASTNQTSMYLCASSFLTPGVDIRTDTQYFGPGTRLTVL.

V gene TRBV7-2 combines with J gene TRBJ2-4, with a tentative D call TRBD2 (6 bases). Germline V gene data show CDR1 as SGHTA and CDR2 as FQGNSA. The V end was cut by 5 bases, the J end by 3 bases, with 14 bases between. The CDR3 totals 15 residues. Here the CDR3 reads CASSPRRGDKNIQYF. In DNA, the CDR3 is TGTGCCAGCAGCCCCCGGAGGGGAGACAAAAACATTCAGTACTTC.

This clonotype was observed a few times. This chain uses TRBV9 with TRBJ2-7; 11 nucleotides match TRBD2. Germline V gives CDR1 SGDLS, CDR2 YYNGEE. The CDR3 is 15 amino acids. The ends lost 0 bases at V and 3 bases at J; junction bases unmatched: 2. CDR3: CASSVDGTSGYEQYF. CDR3 in DNA: TGTGCCAGCAGCGTAGACGGGACTAGCGGCTACGAGCAGTACTTC.

This clonotype was counted ten times or more. The chain couples TRBV7-9 to TRBJ2-1; 8 bases match TRBD2. V gave up 5 bases and J gave up 6 bases; unmatched junction bases: 12. CDR1 and CDR2 (germline): SEHNR, FQNEAQ (reference sequence). This CDR3 spans 16 amino acids. The CDR3 region is CASSTQGLDIPNEQFF. The CDR3 DNA reads as TGTGCCAGCAGCACCCAGGGACTAGATATCCCCAATGAGCAGTTCTTC.

This clonotype has only one observation. J is TRBJ2-5 and V is TRBV29-1, with a possible D match to TRBD2 (6 bases). Germline-derived CDR1 and CDR2 are SQVTM and ANQGSEA. V lost 3 bases, J lost 4 bases, and 9 bases lay in between. CDR3 length equals 12 residues. The CDR3 nucleotides are TGCAGCGTTGAGTACGGGGGAGAGACCCAGTACTTC. Translated, it gives CSVEYGGETQYF.

In this sample, this clonotype turned up many times. This sequence joins TRBV5-1 and TRBJ2-1; 11 nucleotides align to TRBD2. This CDR3 has 16 residues. V was pared by 4 bases and J by 5 bases, with 8 bases of the junction left unmatched. Germline values: CDR1 SGHRS, CDR2 YFSETQ. For the CDR3, the DNA is TGCGCCAGCAGCGGCAATCTAGCGGGGGGCGACAATGAGCAGTTCTTC. Its translation is CASSGNLAGGDNEQFF. Drawing the rest from reference TRBV5-1 and TRBJ2-1, the complete variable domain is KAGVTQTPRYLIKTRGQQVTLSCSPISGHRSVSWYQQTPGQGLQFLFEYFSETQRNKGNFPGRFSGRQFSNSRSEMNVSTLELGDSALYLCASSGNLAGGDNEQFFGPGTRLTVL.

This clonotype was counted a few times. The V gene is TRBV4-1, the J gene TRBJ1-4; D gene uncertain. V lost 1 base to trimming and J lost 4 bases, with 10 bases between them. The CDR3 spans 15 residues. Germline V CDR1 and CDR2: MGHRA, YSYEKL. The CDR3 is CASSQVNSFNEKLFF. The CDR3 DNA is TGCGCCAGCAGCCAAGTCAACAGCTTTAATGAAAAACTGTTTTTT.

This clonotype was seen more than once but under ten times. The gene calls are TRBV28 and TRBJ2-2; the match to TRBD2 covers 8 bases. V lost 8 bases to trimming and J lost 6 bases; unmatched junction nucleotides: 11. From germline, CDR1 is MDHEN and CDR2 SYDVKM. This CDR3 has 15 amino acids. The CDR3 sequence: CASGISGTRPGELFF. The CDR3 nucleotides are TGTGCCAGCGGAATCTCGGGGACTAGGCCCGGGGAGCTGTTTTTT.

This clonotype was recorded many times. The V gene is TRBV12-3 or TRBV12-4, the J gene TRBJ2-5; 11 nucleotides align to TRBD2. Unmatched junction bases numbered 1, after V lost 2 bases and J lost 5 bases. This CDR3 has 14 residues. CDR3 region: CASSLLAGGETQYF. CDR3 in DNA: TGTGCCAGCAGTTTATTAGCGGGAGGGGAGACCCAGTACTTC.

The V call is TRBV4-3, the J call TRBJ2-7, with 10 bases that match TRBD2. Per germline, CDR1 LGHNA and CDR2 YSLEER. V gave up 0 bases and J gave up 0 bases; unmatched junction bases: 2. CDR3 length: 16 residues. The CDR3 nucleotides are TGCGCCAGCAGCCAAGAGCCTAGCGGGAGCTCCTACGAGCAGTACTTC. Protein product: CASSQEPSGSSYEQYF.

This clonotype was counted between two and nine times. The chain joins TRBV27 to TRBJ2-5; weak D call: TRBD2 (5 bases). Germline-derived CDR1 and CDR2 are MNHEY and SMNVEV (reference sequence). V was trimmed by 5 bases and J by 7 bases, leaving 17 bases between them. This CDR3 spans 14 amino acids. The chain's CDR3 is CASSPGVFEGTQYF. DNA for the CDR3: TGTGCCAGCAGTCCCGGGGTTTTTGAGGGGACCCAGTACTTC.

The CDR3 DNA sequence: TGTGCCAGCAGTAGGGGGGTAGCGGGCCCTCCTAGCACAGATACGCAGTATTTT. It translates to CASSRGVAGPPSTDTQYF. This chain connects TRBV11-2 to TRBJ2-3; a possible D gene is TRBD2 (7 bases). Looked up from germline, CDR1 is SGHAT and CDR2 is FQNNGV. Trimming took off 6 bases at V and 0 bases at J, with 22 bases between the two ends. The CDR3 covers 18 residues.